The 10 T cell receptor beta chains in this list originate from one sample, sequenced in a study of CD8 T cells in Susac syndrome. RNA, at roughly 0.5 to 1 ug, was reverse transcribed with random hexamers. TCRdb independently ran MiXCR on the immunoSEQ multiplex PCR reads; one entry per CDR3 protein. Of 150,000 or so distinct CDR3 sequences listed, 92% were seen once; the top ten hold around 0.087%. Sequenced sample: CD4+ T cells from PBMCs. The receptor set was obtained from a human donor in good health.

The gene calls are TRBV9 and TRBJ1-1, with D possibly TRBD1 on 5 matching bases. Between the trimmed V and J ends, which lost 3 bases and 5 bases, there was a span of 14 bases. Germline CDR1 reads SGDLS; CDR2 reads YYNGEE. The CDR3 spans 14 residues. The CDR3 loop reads CASSAEGIRTEAFF. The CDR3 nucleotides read TGTGCCAGCAGCGCAGAGGGGATTCGGACTGAAGCTTTCTTT.

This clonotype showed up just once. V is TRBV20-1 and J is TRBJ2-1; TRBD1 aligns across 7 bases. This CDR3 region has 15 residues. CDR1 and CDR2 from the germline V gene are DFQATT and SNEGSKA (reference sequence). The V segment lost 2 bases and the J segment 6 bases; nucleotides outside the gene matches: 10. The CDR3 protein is CSARTNRGPRNEQFF. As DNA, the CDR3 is TGCAGTGCTAGAACAAACAGGGGCCCGCGCAATGAGCAGTTCTTC.

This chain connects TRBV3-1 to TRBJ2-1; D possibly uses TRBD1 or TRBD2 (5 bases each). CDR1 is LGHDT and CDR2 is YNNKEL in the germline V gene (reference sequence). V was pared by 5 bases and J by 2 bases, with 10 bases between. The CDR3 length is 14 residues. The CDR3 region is CASSSGRTYNEQFF. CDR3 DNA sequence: TGTGCCAGCAGCTCGGGACGGACCTACAATGAGCAGTTCTTC.

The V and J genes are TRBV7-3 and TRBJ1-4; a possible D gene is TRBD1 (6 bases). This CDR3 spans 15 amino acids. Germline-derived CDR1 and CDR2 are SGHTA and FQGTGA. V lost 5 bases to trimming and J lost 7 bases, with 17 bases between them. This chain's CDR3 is CASSVGGLPGEKLFF. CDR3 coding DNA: TGTGCCAGCAGCGTGGGGGGGCTTCCAGGTGAAAAACTGTTTTTT.

DNA of the CDR3: TGCGCCAGCAGCGGATATTCGGGACACCTAATCGACCCCTACGAGCAGTACTTC. As protein: CASSGYSGHLIDPYEQYF. This rearrangement joins TRBV23-1 to TRBJ2-7; D may be TRBD1 (6 bases). TRBV23-1 falls under the ORF class, with uncertain function. V was cut by 6 bases and J by 2 bases, with 26 bases left in between. The CDR3 extends over 18 amino acids.

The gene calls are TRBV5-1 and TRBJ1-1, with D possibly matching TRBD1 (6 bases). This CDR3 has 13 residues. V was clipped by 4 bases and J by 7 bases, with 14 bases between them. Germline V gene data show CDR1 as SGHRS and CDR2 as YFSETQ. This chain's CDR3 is CASSRGEIGEAFF. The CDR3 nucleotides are TGCGCCAGCAGCAGGGGGGAGATTGGTGAAGCTTTCTTT.

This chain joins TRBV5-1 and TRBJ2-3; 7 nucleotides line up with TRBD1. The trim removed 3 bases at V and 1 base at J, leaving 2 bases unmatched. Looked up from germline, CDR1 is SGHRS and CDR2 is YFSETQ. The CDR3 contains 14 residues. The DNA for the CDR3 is TGCGCCAGCAGCTCAACAGGGGGCACAGATACGCAGTATTTT. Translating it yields CASSSTGGTDTQYF.

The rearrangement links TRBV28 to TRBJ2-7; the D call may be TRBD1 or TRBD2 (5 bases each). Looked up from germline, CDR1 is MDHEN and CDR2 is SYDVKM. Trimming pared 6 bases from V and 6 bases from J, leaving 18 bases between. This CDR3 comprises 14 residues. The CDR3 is CASSAPGTPLEQYF. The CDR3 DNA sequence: TGTGCCAGCAGCGCCCCCGGGACCCCCCTCGAGCAGTACTTC.

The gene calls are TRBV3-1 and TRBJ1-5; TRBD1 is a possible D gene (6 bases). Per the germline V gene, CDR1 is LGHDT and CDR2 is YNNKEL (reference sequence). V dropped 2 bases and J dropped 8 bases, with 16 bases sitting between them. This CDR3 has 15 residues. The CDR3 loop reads CASSQYVGGGEPQHF. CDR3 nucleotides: TGTGCCAGCAGCCAATACGTGGGGGGCGGGGAGCCCCAGCATTTT.

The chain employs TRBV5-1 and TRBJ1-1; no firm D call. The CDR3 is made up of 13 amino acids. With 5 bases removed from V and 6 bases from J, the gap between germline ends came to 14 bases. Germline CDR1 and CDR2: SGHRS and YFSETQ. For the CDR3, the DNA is TGCGCCAGCAGTCCGGTCCAGGACGCTGAAGCTTTCTTT. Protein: CASSPVQDAEAFF.